This TCR beta chain was observed in a study of T cell responses to AZD1222 COVID-19 vaccine. About the research overall: Second-dose intervals of approximately 4 or approximately 12 weeks were pooled.

Germline V gives CDR1 LNHDA, CDR2 SQIVND (reference sequence). The CDR3 loop spans 17 amino acids. The V end was cut by 0 bases, the J end by 8 bases, with 20 bases between. This clone was seen once. Its antigen is currently unknown. Broader study findings: Reports indicate that nearly half of spike-specific TCRs are directed at unmutated variant regions. Donors were mostly white British, more females; clonal diversity possibly underestimated. Spike-specific TCR breadth and depth grew following two AZD1222 doses.

Here immunoSEQ multiplex PCR was the method, and the copy in TCRdb shows in-frame clones only, minus some. The table lists 150,000 or so clones, under 95% of them singletons, with approximately 4.8% in the top ten. The sequence was obtained from an adult in good health. Sequenced here: peripheral blood, sampled on day 0 of AZD1222 vaccination. The V and J genes are TRBV19 and TRBJ2-1; tentatively, D is TRBD2 (6 bases). CDR3 loop: CASSIEPGEAGFDEQFF. The CDR3 nucleotides are TGTGCCAGTAGTATAGAGCCCGGGGAGGCAGGGTTCGATGAGCAGTTCTTC.